The rows below give T cell receptor beta chains drawn from one sample of a study of response to subunit inactivated influenza vaccine. TCRdb ran MiXCR on the RT-PCR reads and lists one entry per CDR3 protein. Here the sample spans 500,000 to 750,000 distinct CDR3 sequences, 14% being singletons. Sample: PBMCs from blood, taken 11 to 12 days after vaccination. These receptors originate from a man in his fifties or sixties who received an inactivated influenza vaccine. Both conserved end residues are part of each CDR3. D genes are given only for firm matches. Rows give clone size only sometimes, using once, few, many, or a class for an expanded clone.

J gene: TRBJ1-1; clone size: NA; D gene: TRBD1; V gene: TRBV3-1; CDR3 DNA: TGTGCCAGCAGGGAACAGGGGGGTGGCACTGAAGCTTTCTTT; CDR3 protein: CASREQGGGTEAFF
J gene: TRBJ2-7; clone size: few; D gene: NA; V gene: TRBV28; CDR3 DNA: TGTGCCAGCAGTCCGATGACAGTCCCCGCCTACGAGCAGTACTTC; CDR3 protein: CASSPMTVPAYEQYF
J gene: TRBJ2-7; clone size: NA; D gene: NA; V gene: TRBV20-1; CDR3 DNA: TGCAGTGCTTCAGGGGTCCCGGGATCCTACGAGCAGTACTTC; CDR3 protein: CSASGVPGSYEQYF
J gene: TRBJ2-3; clone size: many; D gene: TRBD2; V gene: TRBV7-2; CDR3 DNA: TGTGCCAGCAGCACGCCTAGCGGGAGCTTCACAGATACGCAGTATTTT; CDR3 protein: CASSTPSGSFTDTQYF
J gene: TRBJ2-2; clone size: many; D gene: TRBD2; V gene: TRBV7-3; CDR3 DNA: TGTGCCAGCAGCTCAGGACTAGCGGGAGCCGGGGAGCTGTTTTTT; CDR3 protein: CASSSGLAGAGELFF
J gene: TRBJ2-7; clone size: NA; D gene: NA; V gene: TRBV20-1; CDR3 DNA: TGCAGTGCTAGTGAGGAGGACCTAGGCGAGCAGTACTTC; CDR3 protein: CSASEEDLGEQYF
J gene: TRBJ1-5; clone size: NA; D gene: NA; V gene: TRBV12-3/TRBV12-4; CDR3 DNA: TGTGCCAGCATGGCAGGGGCCCGCCAGCCCCAGCATTTT; CDR3 protein: CASMAGARQPQHF
J gene: TRBJ2-7; clone size: few; D gene: TRBD1; V gene: TRBV6-6; CDR3 DNA: TGTGCCAGCAGTTACTCGGGACAGTTTGAGCAGTACTTC; CDR3 protein: CASSYSGQFEQYF
J gene: TRBJ2-1; clone size: NA; D gene: NA; V gene: TRBV3-1; CDR3 DNA: TGTGCCAGCAGCCAAGAGCGTCTAATCTATGAGCAGTTCTTC; CDR3 protein: CASSQERLIYEQFF
J gene: TRBJ2-7; clone size: NA; D gene: TRBD2; V gene: TRBV7-6; CDR3 DNA: TGTGCCAGCAGCTCTGAACTAGGACTAGCGGGAGACGAGCAGTACTTC; CDR3 protein: CASSSELGLAGDEQYF
J gene: TRBJ2-5; clone size: few; D gene: TRBD1; V gene: TRBV29-1; CDR3 DNA: TGCAGCGGGTACAGGGGTGGAGAGACCCAGTACTTC; CDR3 protein: CSGYRGGETQYF
J gene: TRBJ1-1; clone size: NA; D gene: NA; V gene: TRBV6-1; CDR3 DNA: TGTGCCAGCAAGAGAATAGGACCCTCTGAAGCTTTCTTT; CDR3 protein: CASKRIGPSEAFF
J gene: TRBJ2-2; clone size: many; D gene: NA; V gene: TRBV5-6; CDR3 DNA: TGTGCCAGCAGCTTACCGAACACCGGGGAGCTGTTTTTT; CDR3 protein: CASSLPNTGELFF
J gene: TRBJ2-2; clone size: NA; D gene: NA; V gene: TRBV29-1; CDR3 DNA: TGCAGCGTTCCAAGGGGTCCCCTCACCGGGGAGCTGTTTTTT; CDR3 protein: CSVPRGPLTGELFF
J gene: TRBJ1-6; clone size: NA; D gene: NA; V gene: TRBV18; CDR3 DNA: TGTGCCAGCTCATACGGGCCCCCTGGAGGGTCCTATAATTCACCCCTCCACTTT; CDR3 protein: CASSYGPPGGSYNSPLHF
J gene: TRBJ1-1; clone size: few; D gene: NA; V gene: TRBV12-3/TRBV12-4; CDR3 DNA: TGTGGGACGGACTCGACCCAATCTGAAGCTTTCTTT; CDR3 protein: CGTDSTQSEAFF
J gene: TRBJ2-1; clone size: once; D gene: TRBD2; V gene: TRBV3-1; CDR3 DNA: TGTGCCAGCAGCCTCCCGACTGGGACTAACAATGAGCAGTTCTTC; CDR3 protein: CASSLPTGTNNEQFF
J gene: TRBJ2-7; clone size: NA; D gene: NA; V gene: TRBV4-2; CDR3 DNA: TGTGCCAGCAGCCAAGATGACAGTGCCACCTACGACCAGTACTTC; CDR3 protein: CASSQDDSATYDQYF
J gene: TRBJ1-3; clone size: NA; D gene: NA; V gene: TRBV6-5; CDR3 DNA: TGTGCCAGCAGTTCAGCAGTCTCTGGAAACACCATATATTTT; CDR3 protein: CASSSAVSGNTIYF
J gene: TRBJ2-7; clone size: few; D gene: NA; V gene: TRBV4-3; CDR3 DNA: TGCGCCAGCAGCCGCGGGGCAGTGGAGTACGAGCAGTACTTC; CDR3 protein: CASSRGAVEYEQYF
J gene: TRBJ2-1; clone size: NA; D gene: TRBD2; V gene: TRBV7-2; CDR3 DNA: TGTGCCAGCAGCTCCGGGACTAGTAGGGGTGAGCAGTTCTTC; CDR3 protein: CASSSGTSRGEQFF
J gene: TRBJ2-7; clone size: few; D gene: TRBD1; V gene: TRBV10-3; CDR3 DNA: TGTGCCACTGCAACCTCGGGACAGTCTACTCGGCAGTACTTC; CDR3 protein: CATATSGQSTRQYF